This T cell receptor (beta chain) was sequenced during a study of T cell changes during pregnancy in multiple sclerosis. CDR1 and CDR2 (germline): SEHNR, FQNEAQ (reference sequence). This CDR3 is 18 amino acids long. Trimming cost V 4 bases and J 0 bases; bases outside gene matches: 7. The protocol was immunoSEQ multiplex PCR, while the TCRdb copy is restricted to in-frame clones and leaves out a portion. The data contain more than 35,000 clones, approximately 91% of them singletons. This chain connects TRBV7-9 to TRBJ2-1; 12 bases match TRBD2. The source was CD4+ T cells from peripheral blood mononuclear cells, collected in the third trimester of pregnancy. This sequence was found in a female donor in good health, enrolled as a control in a pregnancy study. The CDR3, as DNA: TGTGCCAGCAGCTCATCCGGACTAGCGGGACCCTCCTACAATGAGCAGTTCTTC. Its protein is CASSSSGLAGPSYNEQFF.